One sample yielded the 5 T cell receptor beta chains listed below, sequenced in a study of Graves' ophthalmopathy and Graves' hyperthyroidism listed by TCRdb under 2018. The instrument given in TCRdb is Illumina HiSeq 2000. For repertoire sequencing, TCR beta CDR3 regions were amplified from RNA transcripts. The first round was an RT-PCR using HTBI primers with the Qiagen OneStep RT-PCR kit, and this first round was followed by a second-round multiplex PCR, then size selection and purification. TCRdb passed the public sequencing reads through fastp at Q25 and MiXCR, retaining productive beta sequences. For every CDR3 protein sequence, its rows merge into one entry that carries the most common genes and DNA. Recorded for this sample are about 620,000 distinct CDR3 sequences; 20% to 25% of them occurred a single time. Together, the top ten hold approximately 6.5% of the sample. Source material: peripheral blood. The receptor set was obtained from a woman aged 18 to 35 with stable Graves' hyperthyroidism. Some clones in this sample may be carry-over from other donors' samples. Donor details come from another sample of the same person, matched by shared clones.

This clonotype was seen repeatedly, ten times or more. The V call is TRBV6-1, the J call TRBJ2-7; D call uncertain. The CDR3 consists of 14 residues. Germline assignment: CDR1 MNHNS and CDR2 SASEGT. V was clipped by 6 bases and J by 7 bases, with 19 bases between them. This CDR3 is CASSFGSGSVEQYF. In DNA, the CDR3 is TGTGCCAGCAGCTTCGGGTCCGGGTCGGTGGAGCAGTACTTC.

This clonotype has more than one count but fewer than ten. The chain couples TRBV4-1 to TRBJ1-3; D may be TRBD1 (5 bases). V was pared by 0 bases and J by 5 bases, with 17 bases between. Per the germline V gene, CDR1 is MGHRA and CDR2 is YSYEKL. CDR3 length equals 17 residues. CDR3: CASSQDLGGGNRNTIYF. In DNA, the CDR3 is TGCGCCAGCAGCCAAGATCTTGGGGGAGGAAATAGAAACACCATATATTTT.

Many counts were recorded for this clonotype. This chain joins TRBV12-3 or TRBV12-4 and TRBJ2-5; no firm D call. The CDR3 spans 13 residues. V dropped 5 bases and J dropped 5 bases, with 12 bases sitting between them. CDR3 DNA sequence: TGTGCCAGCAGTCAGAATCTTGCCGAGACCCAGTACTTC. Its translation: CASSQNLAETQYF.

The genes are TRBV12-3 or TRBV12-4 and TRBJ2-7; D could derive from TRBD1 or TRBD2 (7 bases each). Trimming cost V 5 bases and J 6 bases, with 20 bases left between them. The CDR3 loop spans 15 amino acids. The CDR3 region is CASSQGEGLLFEQYF. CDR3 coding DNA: TGTGCCAGCAGTCAGGGGGAGGGACTCCTCTTCGAGCAGTACTTC.

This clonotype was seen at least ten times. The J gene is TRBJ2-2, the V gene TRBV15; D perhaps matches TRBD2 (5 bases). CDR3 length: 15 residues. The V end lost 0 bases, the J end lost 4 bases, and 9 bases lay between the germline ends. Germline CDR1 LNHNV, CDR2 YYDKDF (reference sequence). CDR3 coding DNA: TGTGCCACCAGCAGAGATAGGGAGAGCACCGGGGAGCTGTTTTTT. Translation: CATSRDRESTGELFF.